The sequence of this T cell receptor beta chain was determined in a study of persistence of HIV-infected CD4 T cells (dated by TCRdb to 2020 to 2022). Some background on the complete study: The study isolated CMV- and HIV-1 Gag-responding CD4+ T cells from ART-treated individuals to examine antigen-driven clonal expansion of HIV-1-infected cells. Cross-participant TCR cluster analysis included under ten participants for CMV and more than five participants for Gag. Peripheral blood samples of up to roughly 180 mL were collected at multiple time points, except for a couple of participants, who underwent leukapheresis at a single time point. Suppressive ART had been received by participants for a median of roughly 8 years. Proviral sequencing was used to assess clonality among infected cells, whereas TCRbeta sequencing gauged the clonality of all cells within each sorted population. What the research found in general, with its limitations: Significantly lower TCRbeta richness was observed in CMV- and Gag-responding cells than in anti-CD3/anti-CD28-responding cells, and higher oligoclonality was observed in CMV-responding cells than in CD3/CD28-stimulated and Gag-responding cells. Because the TCR analyses were done in bulk, restricting them to just the rare CMV-responding cells that actually carried HIV-1 proviruses was not possible. Within the same sorted populations, how oligoclonal the TCRs were correlated with how oligoclonal the proviruses were. Only a small number of individuals took part in the study, and the range of antigens tested was limited. Degenerate expanded CDR3beta sequences were enriched in antigen-responding cells, suggesting convergent selection of CD4+ responses to CMV and Gag.

Concerning this clone itself: Its antigen remains unidentified. It has no much larger one-base neighbor in the sample; base qualities were not kept.

TCRbeta repertoires were sequenced from genomic DNA with the immunoSEQ hsTCRB assay version 4 in survey mode. For TCRbeta sequencing, genomic DNA was diluted to about 10 ng/uL, with up to about 1 ug used per sample. Concerning the study's data processing: TCRbeta data were analyzed in ImmunoSeq Analyzer 3.0, with diversity computed on productive nucleotide rearrangements. Using the Immunarch R package, the improved Chao index served to estimate lower-bound TCR diversity and the Gini coefficient served to estimate clonality. Different nucleotide rearrangements encoding the same CDR3beta amino acid sequence were counted as distinct clonotypes. TCRbeta sequences significantly enriched in antigen-responding cells relative to anti-CD3/anti-CD28-activated cells were identified by differential abundance analysis. Using predicted peptide-MHC specificity as the basis, GLIPH2 grouped TCRs into clusters, both for each participant individually and for the merged data sets that combined participants. Drawn from immuneACCESS, this table holds only the in-frame rearrangements with V and J called that TCRdb kept. Clones are partly lost; checked studies trace under half to an unresolved V gene and leave the rest unexplained. Clone size and the V and J calls come from that table; the DNA yielded D and trimming. The sample records some 40,000 clones, more than 70% of which are singletons. The top ten hold about 5% of the sample.

The germline ends are 16 bases apart after V is trimmed by 2 bases and J by 6 bases. Reading from cysteine to phenylalanine, the CDR3 counts 15 amino acids. Here the CDR3 DNA is all that survives: 45 bases in frame from base 1. Based on the germline V gene, the CDR1 and CDR2 sequences are MNHEY and SVGAGI. What the treatment or condition label conveys for this sample: suppressive antiretroviral therapy. A pool of overlapping HIV-1 Gag 15-mer peptides, at about 0.99 ug per peptide per mL, was used to stimulate the cells. Memory populations depleted of antigen-responding cells were obtained by sorting nonresponding CD40L-negative CD69-negative CD45RO-high memory CD4+ T cells. HIV-1-infected adults in whom suppressive ART had been started during chronic infection were enrolled as participants. Plasma HIV-1 RNA had been undetectable (below 50 copies/mL) in participants for at least 4 years. To be included, participants needed a CD4+ T cell count above 400 cells/uL and a positive CMV serology. Before stimulation, PBMCs were isolated using density centrifugation and then depleted of CD8+ T cells. Stimulation of CD8-depleted PBMCs was carried out for approximately 17 hours with anti-CD28/CD49d costimulation, CD40-blocking antibody and enfuvirtide, to prevent new infections. Cells were sorted on a Beckman Coulter MoFlo Legacy or XDP sorter, with propidium iodide excluding dead cells. Genomic DNA was extracted using the QIAamp DNA Mini Kit for samples with more than one million cells and using the Quick-DNA Microprep Kit for all other samples.

The receptor's source is an adult with HIV. The donor label of this sample is uncertain. The sample here was cultured CD4+ T cells from PBMCs, taken from a patient who received antiretroviral therapy. The meaning of the sample's cell subset or site label: CD40L-CD69- CD45RO-high memory CD4 T cells not responding to Gag peptides. The rearrangement combines TRBV6-5 with TRBJ1-1; the D gene cannot be named for sure. CDR3 reads: CASSYPTRSGSEAFF. The DNA reads as follows: TGTGCCAGCAGTTACCCGACTCGAAGTGGATCTGAAGCTTTCTTT.